This T cell receptor beta chain was recovered during a study of Ad26.COV2.S vaccination and SARS-CoV-2 variants (dated by TCRdb to the early 2020s). About the study as a whole: Donors in the vaccine arm were drawn from COV1001, a phase I-IIa trial of Ad26.COV2.S in healthy adults that was multicentre, randomized, double-blind and placebo-controlled. Dosing of Ad26.COV2.S was intramuscular, at either 5x10^10 or 1x10^11 viral particles, delivered as one shot or as two shots spaced 56 days apart. The specificity and breadth of SARS-CoV-2-reactive T cell receptors after Ad26.COV2.S vaccination were assessed by TCRbeta repertoire sequencing. A total of 32 samples were included in the TCR-sequenced set, comprising some 20 Ad26.COV2.S vaccine recipients, 5 placebo recipients and 8 SARS-CoV-2 convalescent individuals. Trial participants were randomized into five groups of five, in which low-dose or high-dose Ad26.COV2.S was given once or twice, or placebo was given on both occasions. Investigators did not know the trial group allocation while performing experiments and assessing outcomes.

Reading from cysteine to phenylalanine, the CDR3 counts 14 amino acids. Kept here is only the CDR3 DNA, which spans 42 bases and is read in frame from base 1. V was cut back by 2 bases and J by 4 bases, leaving a gap of 11 bases between them. The immunoSEQ Assay was used to sequence TCRbeta CDR3 regions. After extraction, genomic DNA underwent amplification by bias-controlled multiplex PCR, followed by high-throughput sequencing. Processing in the source paper ran as follows. To quantify the absolute abundance of each unique TCRbeta CDR3 region, sequences were collapsed and filtered. T cell fraction was estimated by normalizing TCRbeta template counts to usable DNA, which was measured by amplifying reference genes present in all nucleated cells. Repertoire TCRs were annotated as SARS-CoV-2-specific when V gene, CDR3 amino acid sequence and J gene were exactly matched to a known reactive TCR set. MIRA supplied the reference SARS-CoV-2 TCR set, which was filtered for enrichment in COVID-19-positive ImmuneCODE repertoires so that public or cross-reactive TCRs were removed. Based on the MIRA antigens, annotated TCRs were further analysed at the level of specific ORF or position within ORF. Breadth was defined as annotated unique rearrangements over total unique productive rearrangements; depth was the summed frequency of those rearrangements. Group comparisons of TCR breadth used two-sided Wilcoxon rank-sum tests. In TCRdb, the immuneACCESS table is reduced to in-frame sequences with V and J assigned. These tables do not hold every clone; where another copy was compared, an unresolved V gene accounts for under half, and the others remain unexplained. V, J and clone size are those of that table, while D and trimming were read from the DNA. For this sample the table gives some 300,000 clones, of which around 81% were detected only once. Jointly, the top ten make up about 2.1% of the sample.

The meaning of the sample's treatment or condition label: about 20 received Ad26.COV2.S at low or high dose, single or two shots; about 5 received placebo; per-sample allocation not given. Repertoires of vaccine and placebo recipients were sequenced from samples collected on day 63 after the first injection. Cohort 1b enrolled about two dozen adults aged 18-55 years at a single site in Boston, USA, between 29 July and 7 August 2020. Ad26.COV2.S consisted of a replication-incompetent adenovirus type 26 vector by which a prefusion-stabilized SARS-CoV-2 spike protein from the original Wuhan strain was expressed. As to this clone: Its antigen target is currently unknown. Base quality data are lacking; no much larger clone is found one base away.

Results and caveats for the whole study, not just this receptor: Vaccine and placebo recipients had similar non-spike TCR breadth, a finding consistent with the vaccine containing only spike. Spike-specific TCR breadth was higher in Ad26.COV2.S recipients than in placebo recipients (P = 0.0014). The study lacked the statistical power to compare responses across vaccine doses or regimens. After vaccination, spike-specific CD8+ and CD4+ T cell responses were reported to show substantial breadth. The authors noted that total T cell responses may have been underestimated by the TCR breadth and depth analyses.

The chain uses TRBV6-7 and TRBJ1-1; TRBD1 is a possible D gene, resting on 5 matching bases. TRBV6-7 is labeled an ORF, and its function is uncertain. The material sequenced was peripheral blood, taken in a trial of Ad26.COV2.S vaccine versus placebo. This TCR derives from a person between 18 and 65 years old who received the Ad26.COV2.S COVID-19 vaccine or a placebo. CDR3 protein: CASSYVRESTEAFF. The nucleotide sequence reads TGTGCCAGCAGTTACGTCAGGGAGTCCACTGAAGCTTTCTTT.